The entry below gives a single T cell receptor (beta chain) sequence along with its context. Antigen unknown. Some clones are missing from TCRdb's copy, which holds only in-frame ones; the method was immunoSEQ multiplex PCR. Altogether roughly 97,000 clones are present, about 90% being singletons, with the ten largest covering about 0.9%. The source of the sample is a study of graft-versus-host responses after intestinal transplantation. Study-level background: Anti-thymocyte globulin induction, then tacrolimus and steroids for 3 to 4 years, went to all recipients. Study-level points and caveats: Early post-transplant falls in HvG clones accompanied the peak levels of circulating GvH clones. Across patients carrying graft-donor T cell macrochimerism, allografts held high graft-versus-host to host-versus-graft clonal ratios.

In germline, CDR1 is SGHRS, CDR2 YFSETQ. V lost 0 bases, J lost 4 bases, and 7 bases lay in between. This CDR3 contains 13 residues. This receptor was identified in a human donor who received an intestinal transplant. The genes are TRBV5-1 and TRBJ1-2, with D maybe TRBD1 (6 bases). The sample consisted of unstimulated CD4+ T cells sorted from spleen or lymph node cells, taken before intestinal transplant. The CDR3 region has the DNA TGCGCCAGCAGCTTGGGAGGGGGCTATGGCTACACCTTC. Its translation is CASSLGGGYGYTF.